Listed below are T cell receptor beta chains from one sample, sequenced in a study of a mutant IDH1 vaccine in newly diagnosed glioma. Which antigens these TCRs recognize remains unknown. TCRdb's table, derived via immunoSEQ multiplex PCR, lists solely in-frame clones and lacks some. The sample includes around 80,000 clones, about 85% of them seen just once. The starting material was PBMCs, obtained from a glioma patient whose treatment included an IDH1 peptide vaccine. Receptor source: a woman aged 45-65 years with glioma. Each CDR3 is given with its conserved first and last residue. Fields, in order: D gene, V gene, clone size, J gene, CDR3 protein, CDR3 DNA. A D gene is named only where the DNA matches it firmly. Clone sizes are given selectively: once, few, many, or a class where the clone is expanded.

TRBD1,TRBV2,-,TRBJ1-2,CASRLEGAGGYTF,TGTGCCAGCAGACTGGAGGGGGCGGGAGGCTACACCTTC
TRBD2,TRBV5-1,-,TRBJ2-5,CASTRTSGSVGETQYF,TGCGCCAGCACGCGAACTAGCGGGAGTGTCGGGGAGACCCAGTACTTC
-,TRBV7-6,-,TRBJ2-3,CASSPSSDTQYF,TGTGCCAGCAGCCCATCGTCGGATACGCAGTATTTT
-,TRBV6-5,-,TRBJ2-6,CASSLGAPGANVLTF,TGTGCCAGCAGCCTGGGAGCCCCTGGGGCCAACGTCCTGACTTTC
-,TRBV27,-,TRBJ2-5,CASSLQGGRETQYF,TGTGCCAGCAGTTTACAGGGGGGGAGAGAGACCCAGTACTTC
-,TRBV28,-,TRBJ1-4,CASIPLGGSGEKLFF,TGTGCCAGCATTCCACTCGGGGGTTCGGGTGAAAAACTGTTTTTT
-,TRBV7-9,-,TRBJ1-5,CASSLEVSNQPQHF,TGTGCCAGCAGCTTAGAAGTTAGCAATCAGCCCCAGCATTTT
-,TRBV7-9,-,TRBJ2-2,CASSSPGGKNTGELFF,TGTGCCAGCAGCTCTCCCGGCGGTAAGAACACCGGGGAGCTGTTTTTT
TRBD1,TRBV5-4,-,TRBJ2-5,CASSLDREQETQYF,TGTGCCAGCAGTTTGGACAGGGAGCAAGAGACCCAGTACTTC
-,TRBV30,-,TRBJ1-6,CAWAMRGGYNSPLHF,TGTGCCTGGGCCATGCGGGGGGGTTATAATTCACCCCTCCACTTT
-,TRBV6-1,few,TRBJ2-2,CASSSRSAAGGELFF,TGTGCCAGCAGTTCACGGTCAGCTGCGGGCGGGGAGCTGTTTTTT
TRBD2,TRBV5-1,-,TRBJ2-1,CASSFLYSGRKTYNEQFF,TGCGCCAGCAGCTTCTTATATAGCGGGAGGAAAACATACAATGAGCAGTTCTTC
-,TRBV9,-,TRBJ2-3,CASSFRPNTDTQYF,TGTGCCAGCAGCTTCAGACCCAACACAGATACGCAGTATTTT
TRBD2,TRBV18,-,TRBJ2-7,CASSPTQVGGSSYEQYF,TGTGCCAGCTCACCCACCCAGGTCGGGGGGAGCTCCTACGAGCAGTACTTC
-,TRBV5-1,-,TRBJ1-2,CATKAGGIGYGYTF,TGCGCCACCAAAGCTGGGGGCATTGGGTATGGCTACACCTTC
TRBD1,TRBV5-1,once,TRBJ2-5,CASSPGTGDGGETQYF,TGCGCCAGCAGCCCTGGGACAGGGGACGGGGGGGAGACCCAGTACTTC
-,TRBV7-9,-,TRBJ2-1,CASSLGAAYNEQFF,TGTGCCAGCAGCTTAGGGGCGGCCTACAATGAGCAGTTCTTC
TRBD1,TRBV10-1,once,TRBJ2-5,CASSEDRVQETQYF,TGCGCCAGCAGTGAGGACAGGGTCCAAGAGACCCAGTACTTC
-,TRBV6-6,-,TRBJ2-2,CASSYSRGSGELFF,TGTGCCAGCAGTTACTCACGGGGGTCCGGGGAGCTGTTTTTT
-,TRBV10-3,-,TRBJ2-7,CAISGGDTRAHEQYF,TGTGCCATCAGTGGTGGGGACACCCGGGCCCACGAGCAGTACTTC
TRBD1,TRBV28,-,TRBJ1-5,CASTSGQLWLPQHF,TGTGCCAGCACCTCGGGACAGCTGTGGCTGCCCCAGCATTTT
-,TRBV4-1,-,TRBJ1-3,CASSLLEGLSGNTIYF,TGCGCCAGCAGCCTACTCGAGGGGCTCTCTGGAAACACCATATATTTT
TRBD2,TRBV11-3,-,TRBJ2-1,CASSLESSGIGEQFF,TGTGCCAGCAGCTTAGAGTCTAGCGGGATCGGTGAGCAGTTCTTC
TRBD1,TRBV14,-,TRBJ2-2,CASSQGRGRLNTGELFF,TGTGCCAGCAGCCAAGGCAGGGGGCGTCTAAACACCGGGGAGCTGTTTTTT
TRBD1,TRBV7-8,-,TRBJ1-5,CASSIQGVGQPQHF,TGTGCCAGCAGCATACAGGGGGTGGGTCAGCCCCAGCATTTT
-,TRBV28,-,TRBJ1-1,CASSRPSTGLVVDTEAFF,TGTGCCAGCAGTCGTCCGTCGACAGGCCTGGTCGTGGACACTGAAGCTTTCTTT
-,TRBV5-1,-,TRBJ1-1,CASSLKAGANTEAFF,TGCGCCAGCAGCTTGAAGGCAGGGGCGAACACTGAAGCTTTCTTT
-,TRBV5-1,-,TRBJ2-7,CASSLATSSYEQYF,TGCGCCAGCAGCTTGGCGACGTCCTCTTACGAGCAGTACTTC
TRBD1,TRBV28,-,TRBJ1-5,CASSLLRGTGGNQPQHF,TGTGCCAGCAGTTTATTGAGGGGGACAGGGGGAAATCAGCCCCAGCATTTT
-,TRBV7-9,-,TRBJ1-2,CASSLGGNYGYTF,TGTGCCAGCAGCTTAGGAGGGAACTATGGCTACACCTTC
-,TRBV2,-,TRBJ2-1,CASRRSGLVYEQFF,TGTGCCAGCAGGCGGAGTGGGCTAGTCTATGAGCAGTTCTTC
-,TRBV2,-,TRBJ2-3,CASRVVTDTQYF,TGTGCCAGCAGGGTAGTGACAGATACGCAGTATTTT
-,TRBV27,-,TRBJ2-7,CASSSRRNRALGEQYF,TGTGCCAGCAGTTCTCGGAGGAACCGGGCCCTGGGGGAGCAGTACTTC
-,TRBV19,once,TRBJ2-2,CASIPGPANTGELFF,TGTGCCAGTATTCCGGGCCCGGCGAACACCGGGGAGCTGTTTTTT
-,TRBV27,-,TRBJ1-6,CASSDLGSSPGSYNSPLHF,TGTGCCAGCAGCGATTTAGGAAGTTCACCGGGATCCTATAATTCACCCCTCCACTTT
TRBD1,TRBV27,-,TRBJ1-3,CASSFRAGGAGNTIYF,TGTGCCAGCAGTTTTAGGGCAGGGGGGGCTGGAAACACCATATATTTT
-,TRBV19,-,TRBJ2-7,CASSILSGLSYEQYF,TGTGCCAGTAGTATTTTGTCAGGTCTCTCCTACGAGCAGTACTTC